This TCR beta chain was documented in a study of CD8 T cells in Susac syndrome. The authors reverse transcribed about 0.45 to 1 ug RNA with random hexamers. Amplification of TCR beta CDR3 by immunoSEQ multiplex PCR spanned 54 Vbeta and 13 Jbeta. Each CDR3 protein gets one entry after TCRdb re-called the immunoSEQ multiplex PCR reads with MiXCR. The sample gives around 200,000 distinct CDR3 sequences, roughly 94% of which show up once; around 0.082% is in the top ten. Trimming stripped 5 bases from V and 1 base from J, with 9 bases between. The V gene's germline CDR1 is SQVTM and CDR2 ANQGSEA. There are 12 residues in the CDR3.

This chain joins TRBV29-1 and TRBJ2-7; no firm D call. The TCR comes from a human donor with multiple sclerosis. Material: CD4+ T cells from PBMCs. The CDR3, as DNA: TGCAGCGTTCAGTCGCGGTCCTACGAGCAGTACTTC. It encodes CSVQSRSYEQYF.